Listed below are T cell receptor beta chains from one sample, sequenced in a study of T cell repertoires in cytomegalovirus infection. TCRdb passed the reads through MiXCR, listing each CDR3 protein once. The sample records some 800,000 distinct CDR3 sequences, 30% to 35% being singletons. No cognate antigen is known for these TCRs. The sample was cultured CD8+ T cells from PBMCs, taken from culture after CMV antigen stimulation. These receptors all come from a human donor in good health (CMV status not recorded). Some clones in this sample may be carry-over from other donors' samples. The CDR3 runs from the conserved cysteine through the conserved F or W. A D gene is named only where the DNA matches it firmly. Only some rows state a clone size, as once, few, many or a class for expanded clones.

>TRBV6-5|TRBJ1-2|NA|NA
TGTGCCAGCAGACCCGACGCGGGTAGCTATGGCTACACCTTC
CASRPDAGSYGYTF
>TRBV4-1|TRBJ2-3|NA|NA
TGCGCCAGCAGCCAAGTCAGCGGCCCCACAGATGCGCAGTATTTT
CASSQVSGPTDAQYF
>TRBV5-6|TRBJ2-1|many|TRBD1
TGTGCCAGCAGATTCGACAGGGCCACCAGGAATGAGCAGTTCTTC
CASRFDRATRNEQFF
>TRBV27|TRBJ2-3|NA|NA
TGTGCCAGCAGTGCCATGGGCACAGATACGCAGTATTTT
CASSAMGTDTQYF
>TRBV4-1|TRBJ2-2|few|NA
TGCGCCAGCAGCCGAGTGAGGGGGTCCGCCGGGGAGCTGTTTTTT
CASSRVRGSAGELFF
>TRBV4-1|TRBJ2-5|few|TRBD2
TGCGCCAGCAGCCAAGATCCCCCCGGGAGGAGAGAGTCAGAGACCCAGTACTTC
CASSQDPPGRRESETQYF
>TRBV12-3/TRBV12-4|TRBJ2-1|few|NA
TGTGCCAGCAGTTTCACAGGGTGGAATGAGCAGTTCTTC
CASSFTGWNEQFF
>TRBV27|TRBJ2-1|many|NA
TGTGCCAGCAGCTTAGGGGGGCCGCACAATGAGCAGTTCTTC
CASSLGGPHNEQFF
>TRBV19|TRBJ2-2|NA|NA
TGTCCCAGTAGTATTTCAGGGGCCACCGGGGAGCTGTTTTTT
CPSSISGATGELFF
>TRBV7-9|TRBJ1-5|NA|NA
TGTGCCAGCAACCCAACAGGGAGCAATCAGCCCCAGCATTTT
CASNPTGSNQPQHF
>TRBV11-3|TRBJ2-1|many|TRBD2
TGTGCCAGCAGCCCCAGACTAGCGGGGGTGAGGGAGCAGTTCTTC
CASSPRLAGVREQFF
>TRBV6-6|TRBJ2-3|NA|TRBD2
TGTGCCAGCACCCCCAACGGCGGGGGGGCCACAGATACGCAGTATTTT
CASTPNGGGATDTQYF
>TRBV27|TRBJ1-2|few|NA
TGTGCCAGCAGTTTAAAGGGGCTTGGCTACACCTTC
CASSLKGLGYTF
>TRBV19|TRBJ1-1|NA|NA
TGTGCCAGTAGTTATGGGAATCCGAACACTGAAGCTTTCTTT
CASSYGNPNTEAFF
>TRBV6-1|TRBJ1-2|NA|NA
TGTGCCAGCAGTGAAGCTAAAGTCGGTAGGCTCTGGGGCTACACCTTC
CASSEAKVGRLWGYTF
>TRBV19|TRBJ2-1|NA|NA
TGTGCCAGTAGTCTCAGGGCCGGGGACGGGAATGAGCAGTTCTTC
CASSLRAGDGNEQFF